This paragraph reports one TCR beta chain. The treatment is: randomized to nivolumab then ipilimumab (arm A) or the reverse (arm B). Sorted cells were live CD3+CD8+, lacking CD19 and CD56, from PBMCs. Repertoires were generated with immunoSEQ multiplex PCR, while TCRdb's copy carries only in-frame clones and drops some. Counted here are roughly 23,000 clones, around 86% occurring once; the ten biggest clones make up around 30%. This sample is part of a study of sequential checkpoint blockade in melanoma. Study details: First-line arms were nivolumab then ipilimumab, or the reverse, randomized 1:1.

The ends lost 4 bases at V and 4 bases at J; junction bases unmatched: 7. Germline CDR1 is SGHNT and CDR2 is YYREEE (reference sequence). The CDR3 is made up of 14 amino acids. The receptor was isolated from a human donor with melanoma. Sequences were derived from CD8+ T cells sorted from blood (inferred from file names), sampled from a patient given nivolumab and ipilimumab in sequence. The chain has TRBV5-4 and TRBJ2-5; 7 positions match TRBD2. The CDR3 is CASSRGREAETQYF. The CDR3 DNA sequence: TGTGCCAGCAGCAGGGGACGGGAGGCAGAGACCCAGTACTTC.